These 32 T cell receptor beta chains were sequenced from one sample in a study of shared clonotypes between healthy human individuals. Produced via immunoSEQ multiplex PCR; TCRdb's table is partial and in-frame only. Of 1,500,000 or so clones in the sample, 98% were seen once. Sequenced sample: naive CD4+ T cells sorted from blood. Sample subset: CD45RA+ positively selected. The receptors were gathered from a young man in good health.

The CDR3 DNA is TGTGCCAGCAGCTGGGACGGACTAGCGGGAAGGGTTGAGCAGTTCTTC. This sequence encodes CASSWDGLAGRVEQFF. This chain joins TRBV11-3 and TRBJ2-1; 12 bases are a match to TRBD2. CDR1 and CDR2 (germline): SGHNT, YENEEA. This CDR3 is built from 16 residues. V dropped 4 bases and J dropped 9; count of bases not matched to a gene: 10.

Comment on this clone: Other nucleotide sequences from this sample produce the same CDR3. The chain links TRBV18 to TRBJ2-1; 8 nucleotides agree with TRBD1. Germline CDR1 reads KGHSH; CDR2 reads LQKENI. CDR3 length: 16 amino acids. V dropped 1 base and J dropped 0; count of bases not matched to a gene: 2. The CDR3 DNA is TGTGCCAGCTCACCACTAACAGGGGGCTCCTACAATGAGCAGTTCTTC. Its protein product is CASSPLTGGSYNEQFF.

This clone was detected once. The chain employs TRBV29-1 and TRBJ2-7; a weak D match, TRBD1 (6 bases). Germline V gene data show CDR1 as SQVTM and CDR2 as ANQGSEA. V lost 6 bases, J lost 4 bases, and 10 bases lay in between. The CDR3 consists of 11 residues. The CDR3 sequence: CSVGALYEQYF. In DNA form, the CDR3 reads TGCAGCGTGGGGGCCTTATACGAGCAGTACTTC.

The J gene is TRBJ2-5, the V gene TRBV2; no definite D call. V lost 7 bases and J 5 bases, leaving 14 bases between the germline ends. The CDR3 extends over 13 amino acids. Germline V gene lookup returns CDR1 SNHLY and CDR2 FYNNEI. CDR3 in amino acids: CASTVYRPETQYF. In nucleotides, the CDR3 is TGTGCCAGCACAGTTTACCGTCCGGAGACCCAGTACTTC.

The CDR3 protein is CASSRLAGGIHEQFF. CDR3 coding DNA: TGTGCCAGCAGTAGACTAGCGGGAGGGATTCATGAGCAGTTCTTC. The chain links TRBV6-1 to TRBJ2-1; 14 bases are a match to TRBD2. Germline CDR1 is MNHNS and CDR2 is SASEGT. This CDR3 is built from 15 residues. The ends lost 5 bases at V and 8 bases at J; junction bases unmatched: 5.

The count of this clone is one. J is TRBJ2-3 and V is TRBV10-3, with D maybe TRBD2 (6 bases). CDR1 is ENHRY and CDR2 is SYGVKD in the germline V gene. This CDR3 spans 15 amino acids. V lost 4 bases and J lost 0, with 11 bases in between. Here the CDR3 DNA reads TGTGCCATCAGTGGACCGGGACTCAGCACAGATACGCAGTATTTT. Translating it yields CAISGPGLSTDTQYF.

This chain connects TRBV7-9 to TRBJ1-1, with TRBD1 identical over 7 bases. The CDR3 runs to 16 residues. Germline CDR1 and CDR2: SEHNR and FQNEAQ (reference sequence). V was clipped by 6 bases and J by 5 bases; unmatched bases: 15. In nucleotides, the CDR3 is TGTGCCAGCAGTCCTGGGGGGACAGAGTTGGTAACTGAAGCTTTCTTT. It yields the protein CASSPGGTELVTEAFF.

This CDR3 reads CASSLGTGGLGEQYF. For the CDR3, the DNA is TGTGCCAGCAGCCTGGGGACAGGGGGCCTCGGCGAGCAGTACTTC. The J gene is TRBJ2-7, the V gene TRBV7-2, with 12 positions matching TRBD1. Germline V gene data show CDR1 as SGHTA and CDR2 as FQGNSA. V shed 5 bases and J 6 bases; nucleotides not matched to a gene: 8. The CDR3 loop spans 15 amino acids.

The chain recombines TRBV7-3 with TRBJ2-1, with 7 bases matching TRBD2. This CDR3 comprises 16 residues. CDR1 and CDR2 from the germline V gene are SGHTA and FQGTGA. V lost 2 bases and J lost 4; bases outside the gene matches: 8. CDR3 nucleotides: TGTGCCAGCAGCTTAGTCTCTAGCGGACCTTACAATGAGCAGTTCTTC. It yields the protein CASSLVSSGPYNEQFF.

About this clone itself: The same CDR3 also results from other DNA sequences found in this sample. This chain links TRBV30 with TRBJ1-5; weak D call: TRBD1 (5 bases). Germline CDR1 reads GTSNPN; CDR2 reads SVGIG (reference sequence). Deletions cut 0 bases from V and 2 bases from J, with 11 bases between. The CDR3 length is 15 residues. CDR3 region: CAWSVLGQGNQPQHF. CDR3 DNA sequence: TGTGCCTGGAGTGTATTGGGGCAAGGCAATCAGCCCCAGCATTTT.

The chain recombines TRBV7-9 with TRBJ2-2; 15 positions agree with TRBD2. Germline assignment: CDR1 SEHNR and CDR2 FQNEAQ (reference sequence). V lost 3 bases, J lost 5 bases, and 1 base stayed unmatched. This CDR3 is 16 amino acids long. The CDR3 loop reads CASSFGTSGRTGELFF. CDR3 DNA: TGTGCCAGCAGCTTCGGGACTAGCGGGAGGACCGGGGAGCTGTTTTTT.

This clone was observed a single time. The J gene is TRBJ2-2, the V gene TRBV9, with no clear D. Germline V gene sequence: CDR1 SGDLS, CDR2 YYNGEE. V was cut by 0 bases and J by 8 bases, with 14 bases left in between. This CDR3 comprises 15 residues. The CDR3 DNA is TGTGCCAGCAGCGTAGCCGTCTCGTCCCCGGGGGAGCTGTTTTTT. Amino acids: CASSVAVSSPGELFF.

The chain couples TRBV2 to TRBJ2-7, with 9 bases fitting TRBD1. Germline V gives CDR1 SNHLY, CDR2 FYNNEI. Trimming cost V 6 bases and J 3 bases; bases outside gene matches: 6. The CDR3 has 14 residues. The CDR3 loop is CASRVTGGLYEQYF. The CDR3, as DNA: TGTGCCAGCAGAGTGACAGGGGGTCTCTACGAGCAGTACTTC.

The gene calls are TRBV18 and TRBJ2-1; maybe TRBD2 (5 bases). The CDR3 totals 13 residues. Trimming took off 6 bases at V and 6 bases at J, with 12 bases between the two ends. Germline values: CDR1 KGHSH, CDR2 LQKENI. For the CDR3, the DNA is TGTGCCAGCTCGCCGGACTCCCTCAATGAGCAGTTCTTC. The encoded protein is CASSPDSLNEQFF.

In the case of this clone: This CDR3 is also generated by other DNA sequences in the sample. The chain has TRBV4-1 and TRBJ1-5; D gene ambiguous. Trimming left V 1 base short and J 0 bases short, with 1 base between. Germline CDR1 reads MGHRA; CDR2 reads YSYEKL. The CDR3 sequence is 13 residues long. CDR3 DNA: TGCGCCAGCAGCCAAGTTAGCAATCAGCCCCAGCATTTT. Its translation is CASSQVSNQPQHF.

The rearrangement joins TRBV4-2 to TRBJ1-2; 7 bases are a match to TRBD1. The V gene end was trimmed by 0 bases and the J gene end by 1 base; junction bases not matched to a gene: 8. From germline, CDR1 is LGHNA and CDR2 YNFKEQ. There are 17 residues in the CDR3. The CDR3 loop reads CASSQDPTRQGNYGYTF. Here the CDR3 DNA reads TGTGCCAGCAGCCAAGACCCCACCAGACAGGGTAACTATGGCTACACCTTC.

The V call is TRBV28, the J call TRBJ2-7; TRBD1 agrees at 8 bases. CDR1 is MDHEN, CDR2 SYDVKM, per germline. The CDR3 has 14 residues. J was trimmed by 2 bases and V by 5 bases; bases with no gene match: 5. In nucleotides, the CDR3 is TGTGCCAGCAGTCCGGGACAGGTGGCCTACGAGCAGTACTTC. This translates into CASSPGQVAYEQYF.

The rearrangement uses TRBV6-4 and TRBJ2-1, with D possibly matching TRBD1 (6 bases). CDR3 length equals 14 residues. V lost 6 bases to trimming and J lost 7 bases, with 16 bases between them. CDR1 MRHNA and CDR2 SNTAGT come from the germline V gene. The CDR3: CASRLDQGSNEQFF. The CDR3 DNA is TGTGCCAGCAGGCTCGACCAGGGGTCTAATGAGCAGTTCTTC.

This CDR3 reads CASSADVPDTQYF. The CDR3, as DNA: TGTGCCAGCAGCGCGGACGTTCCAGATACGCAGTATTTT. The chain has TRBV9 and TRBJ2-3; D remains unclear. This CDR3 spans 13 amino acids. Germline V gene lookup returns CDR1 SGDLS and CDR2 YYNGEE. The ends were cut back, 3 bases at V and 4 bases at J, with 9 bases in the middle.

This chain links TRBV6-1 with TRBJ1-5, with D tentatively TRBD1 (6 bases). CDR3 length equals 13 residues. The V gene's germline CDR1 is MNHNS and CDR2 SASEGT. CDR3 sequence: CVSRQVGNQPQHF. The DNA of the CDR3 is TGTGTCTCCAGACAGGTGGGCAATCAGCCCCAGCATTTT.

The V and J genes are TRBV27 and TRBJ2-7; 7 bases are a match to TRBD1. V lost 5 bases, J lost 3 bases, and 10 bases stayed unmatched. The length of the CDR3 is 15 residues. Germline CDR1 and CDR2: MNHEY and SMNVEV (reference sequence). CDR3 DNA sequence: TGTGCCAGCAGTGCAAAAGGGGACAGAGTCTACGAGCAGTACTTC. Translating gives CASSAKGDRVYEQYF.

A word on this clone: The same CDR3 arises from other DNA sequences in this sample as well. This chain joins TRBV18 and TRBJ1-3; no firm D call. V was clipped by 6 bases and J by 0 bases, with 6 bases between them. Germline V gene lookup returns CDR1 KGHSH and CDR2 LQKENI. This CDR3 is built from 13 residues. The CDR3 region has the DNA TGTGCCAGCTCGTCCGACTCTGGAAACACCATATATTTT. It is translated as CASSSDSGNTIYF.

This chain links TRBV29-1 with TRBJ2-3; maybe TRBD1 (5 bases). The length of the CDR3 is 15 residues. The germline CDR1 and CDR2 sequences are SQVTM and ANQGSEA. Trimming left V 3 bases short and J 3 bases short, with 16 bases between. CDR3 DNA: TGCAGCGTTGATTTGTGGGGCGGTAATACAGATACGCAGTATTTT. Encoded protein: CSVDLWGGNTDTQYF.

The V call is TRBV5-1, the J call TRBJ2-3; weak D call: TRBD1 (6 bases). Trimming removed 5 bases from V and 2 bases from J, with 15 bases in between. CDR1 and CDR2 (germline): SGHRS, YFSETQ. The CDR3 is made up of 15 amino acids. Here the CDR3 reads CASRQTGENTDTQYF. In nucleotides, the CDR3 is TGCGCCAGCAGACAGACAGGCGAAAACACAGATACGCAGTATTTT.

The genes are TRBV5-1 and TRBJ1-2, with a tentative D call TRBD1 (5 bases). Trimming left V 6 bases short and J 4 bases short, with 13 bases between. CDR1 is SGHRS, CDR2 YFSETQ, per germline. The CDR3 totals 13 residues. The DNA for the CDR3 is TGCGCCAGCACCGTGACAGTCGGCTATGGCTACACCTTC. Amino acids: CASTVTVGYGYTF.

This rearrangement joins TRBV4-2 to TRBJ2-3; 10 bases map to TRBD2. The CDR3 spans 16 residues. Looked up from germline, CDR1 is LGHNA and CDR2 is YNFKEQ. V gave up 4 bases and J gave up 2 bases; unmatched junction bases: 6. The CDR3 is CASSPIAGGTTDTQYF. DNA for the CDR3: TGTGCCAGCAGCCCTATAGCGGGAGGAACCACAGATACGCAGTATTTT.

The chain links TRBV7-9 to TRBJ2-1, with D perhaps TRBD1 or TRBD2 (5 bases each). This CDR3 contains 16 residues. V was pared by 1 base and J by 6 bases, with 16 bases between. Germline V gene data show CDR1 as SEHNR and CDR2 as FQNEAQ (reference sequence). CDR3 in DNA: TGTGCCAGCAGCTTAGTTCTGGGGACCGAAGTCAATGAGCAGTTCTTC. Amino acid sequence: CASSLVLGTEVNEQFF.

V usage is TRBV5-4 and J usage is TRBJ2-5; D is possibly TRBD1 (5 bases). The germline V gene has CDR1 SGHNT and CDR2 YYREEE (reference sequence). Trimming pared 0 bases from V and 7 bases from J, leaving 10 bases between. The CDR3 extends over 13 amino acids. In DNA, the CDR3 is TGTGCCAGCAGCTTGGTCCAGGGAACGACCCAGTACTTC. This encodes CASSLVQGTTQYF.

The chain couples TRBV9 to TRBJ2-1, with D possibly matching TRBD1 (6 bases). V lost 0 bases, J lost 6 bases, and 19 bases lay in between. CDR1 is SGDLS and CDR2 is YYNGEE in the germline V gene. The CDR3 length is 17 residues. CDR3 coding DNA: TGTGCCAGCAGCGTAGGGCCACAGGGTAGGGACCTCAATGAGCAGTTCTTC. Its translation: CASSVGPQGRDLNEQFF.

This chain connects TRBV11-3 to TRBJ1-1; no reliable D call. Germline CDR1 SGHNT, CDR2 YENEEA. V lost 4 bases and J lost 2, with 8 bases in between. CDR3 length: 13 residues. CDR3 sequence: CASSSSVNTEAFF. CDR3 bases: TGTGCCAGCAGCTCCTCCGTCAACACTGAAGCTTTCTTT.

The rearrangement uses TRBV29-1 and TRBJ2-7; either TRBD1 or TRBD2 may fit D (5 bases each). Germline CDR1 reads SQVTM; CDR2 reads ANQGSEA. The CDR3 has 12 residues. V was trimmed by 7 bases and J by 3 bases, leaving 13 bases between them. CDR3 amino acids: CSAGLVGYEQYF. The CDR3 coding sequence is TGCAGCGCGGGGCTAGTCGGCTACGAGCAGTACTTC.

The chain combines TRBV10-3 with TRBJ2-1; D uncertain. The V end lost 6 bases, the J end lost 8 bases, and 14 bases lay between the germline ends. This CDR3 region has 13 residues. Germline CDR1 is ENHRY and CDR2 is SYGVKD. In nucleotides, the CDR3 is TGTGCCATCAGCTCCGGCGTGCATGATGAGCAGTTCTTC. This gives the protein CAISSGVHDEQFF.